This TCR beta chain was profiled in a study of T cell responses to AZD1222 COVID-19 vaccine. For the study at large: Second-dose intervals near 4 or 12 weeks were combined.

The assay was immunoSEQ multiplex PCR, and TCRdb's table has in-frame clones only and misses some. In the table there are 140,000 or so clones, 90% to 95% of which are singletons. In germline, CDR1 is SGHKS, CDR2 YYEKEE (reference sequence). V was trimmed by 2 bases and J by 2 bases, leaving 7 bases between them. The CDR3 has 14 amino acids. Note on this clone: Its target is not known.

Study-wide results and caveats: Sampling captured repertoires only after the peak T cell response. Nearly half of spike-specific TCRs reportedly target unmutated variant regions. Clonal diversity was possibly underestimated, and white British individuals and females predominated among donors.

The chain couples TRBV5-5 to TRBJ2-2; D uncertain. The sample in question was peripheral blood, obtained on day 0 of AZD1222 vaccination. The TCR was taken from an adult in good health. CDR3 protein: CASSFSPNTGELFF. CDR3 bases: TGTGCCAGCAGCTTTTCGCCTAACACCGGGGAGCTGTTTTTT.